Given below is one TCR beta chain in context. The antigen is unknown. Germline V CDR1 and CDR2: DFQATT, SNEGSKA (reference sequence). J gave up 4 bases and V 3 bases, and 14 bases lay outside the gene matches. This CDR3 has 17 residues. This entry comes from a study of T cell repertoires in cytomegalovirus infection. Study-wide results and limits: Summed frequency of shared TCR beta families picked out CMV carriers who also had the relevant HLA.

One entry per CDR3 protein results from TCRdb running MiXCR on the reads. The data show 200,000 to 250,000 distinct CDR3 sequences, less than 50% seen once. Sequences were derived from CD8+ T cells from cultured PBMCs, sampled from culture after CMV antigen stimulation. This rearrangement joins TRBV20-1 to TRBJ2-7; 11 positions agree with TRBD2. This clonotype originated in a human donor in good health (CMV status not recorded). Some clones in this sample may be carry-over from other donors' samples. The CDR3 sequence: CSARGTGLAGLIYEQYF. The CDR3 DNA is TGCAGTGCTAGGGGGACAGGACTAGCGGGTTTGATTTACGAGCAGTACTTC.